Detailed here is one TCR beta chain. The antigen is not known. The sample comes from a study of beta chain features in type 1 diabetes. Regarding the study as a whole: Any HLA type influence on TCRB rearrangement was left unresolved here.

Germline values: CDR1 MNHEY, CDR2 SMNVEV (reference sequence). CDR3 length: 14 residues. Losses at the gene ends were 5 bases for V and 9 bases for J; bases not matched to a gene: 9. Expressed TCRB transcripts were sequenced after all isolated RNA was converted to cDNA. TCRdb keeps only in-frame clones here, not all; method: immunoSEQ multiplex PCR. The table has about 140,000 clones, less than 10% seen once. This chain uses TRBV27 with TRBJ1-5; the match to TRBD1 covers 8 bases. The clonotype comes from a woman aged 35 to 49 in good health. Sequenced material: central memory CD4+ T cells from blood. CDR3 region: CASSPGQGWGPQHF. CDR3 nucleotide sequence: TGTGCCAGCAGTCCAGGACAGGGATGGGGGCCCCAGCATTTT.